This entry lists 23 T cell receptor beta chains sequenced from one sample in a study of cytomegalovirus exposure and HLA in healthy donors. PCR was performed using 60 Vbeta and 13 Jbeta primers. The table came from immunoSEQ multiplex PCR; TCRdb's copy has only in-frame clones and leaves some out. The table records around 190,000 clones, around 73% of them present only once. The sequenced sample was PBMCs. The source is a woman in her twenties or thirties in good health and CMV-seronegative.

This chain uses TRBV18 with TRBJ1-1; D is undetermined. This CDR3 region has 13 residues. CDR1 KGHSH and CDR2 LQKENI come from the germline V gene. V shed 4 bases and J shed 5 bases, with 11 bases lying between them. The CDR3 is CASSLPEETEAFF. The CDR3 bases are TGTGCCAGCTCACTACCGGAGGAGACTGAAGCTTTCTTT.

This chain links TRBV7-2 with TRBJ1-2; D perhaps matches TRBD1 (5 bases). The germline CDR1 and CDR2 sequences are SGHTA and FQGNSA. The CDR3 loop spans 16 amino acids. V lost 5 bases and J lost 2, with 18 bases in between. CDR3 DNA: TGTGCCAGCAGCCGCACCGGGACTACGATGAACTATGGCTACACCTTC. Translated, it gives CASSRTGTTMNYGYTF.

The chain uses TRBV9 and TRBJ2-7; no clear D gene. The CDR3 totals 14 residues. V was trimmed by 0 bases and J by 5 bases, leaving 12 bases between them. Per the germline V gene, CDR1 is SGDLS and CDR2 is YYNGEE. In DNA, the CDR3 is TGTGCCAGCAGCGTAGGTCAGATCCTCAACGAGCAGTACTTC. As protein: CASSVGQILNEQYF.

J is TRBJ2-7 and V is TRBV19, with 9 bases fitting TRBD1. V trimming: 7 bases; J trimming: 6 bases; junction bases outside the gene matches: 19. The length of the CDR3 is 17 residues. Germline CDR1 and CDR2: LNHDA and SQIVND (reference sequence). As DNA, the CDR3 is TGTGCCAGTAAGGGGGGACTACTGGGACAGGGCGGCTCCGAGCAGTACTTC. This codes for CASKGGLLGQGGSEQYF. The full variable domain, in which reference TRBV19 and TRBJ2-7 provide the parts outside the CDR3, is DGGITQSPKYLFRKEGQNVTLSCEQNLNHDAMYWYRQDPGQGLRLIYYSQIVNDFQKGDIAEGYSVSREKKESFPLTVTSAQKNPTAFYLCASKGGLLGQGGSEQYFGPGTRLTVT.

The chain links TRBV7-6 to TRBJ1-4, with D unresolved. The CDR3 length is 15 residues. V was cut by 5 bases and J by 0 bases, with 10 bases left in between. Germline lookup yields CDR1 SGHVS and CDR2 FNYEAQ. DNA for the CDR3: TGTGCCAGCAGCGTCGGGATTTCAACTAATGAAAAACTGTTTTTT. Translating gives CASSVGISTNEKLFF.

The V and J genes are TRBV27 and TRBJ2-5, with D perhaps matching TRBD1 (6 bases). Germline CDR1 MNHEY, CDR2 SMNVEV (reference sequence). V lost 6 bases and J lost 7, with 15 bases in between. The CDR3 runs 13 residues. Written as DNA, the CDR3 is TGTGCCAGCAGGCCAACAGGGACGGGGACCCAGTACTTC. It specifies CASRPTGTGTQYF.

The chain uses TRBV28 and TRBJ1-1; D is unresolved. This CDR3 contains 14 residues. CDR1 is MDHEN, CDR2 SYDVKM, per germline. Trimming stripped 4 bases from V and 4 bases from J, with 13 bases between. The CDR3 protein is CASSSPTTLTEAFF. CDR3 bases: TGTGCCAGCAGTTCCCCGACAACTCTCACTGAAGCTTTCTTT.

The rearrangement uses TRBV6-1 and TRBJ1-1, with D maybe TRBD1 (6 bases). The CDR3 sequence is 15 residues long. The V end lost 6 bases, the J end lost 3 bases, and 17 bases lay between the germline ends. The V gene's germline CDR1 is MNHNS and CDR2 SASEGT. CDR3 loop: CASRLEQGFYTEAFF. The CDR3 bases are TGTGCCAGCAGGTTAGAACAGGGTTTTTACACTGAAGCTTTCTTT.

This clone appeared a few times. The CDR3 reads CASRRPGQGAWDEQFF. In nucleotides, the CDR3 is TGTGCCAGCAGGAGACCGGGACAGGGGGCTTGGGATGAGCAGTTCTTC. The genes are TRBV5-4 and TRBJ2-1, with 12 bases fitting TRBD1. The ends lost 5 bases at V and 8 bases at J; junction bases unmatched: 11. Germline V gives CDR1 SGHNT, CDR2 YYREEE (reference sequence). This CDR3 spans 16 amino acids.

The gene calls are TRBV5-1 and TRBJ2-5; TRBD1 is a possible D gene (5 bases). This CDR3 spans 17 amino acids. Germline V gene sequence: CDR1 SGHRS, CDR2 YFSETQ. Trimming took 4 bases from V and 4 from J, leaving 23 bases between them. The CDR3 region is CASSLTVGPTQGETQYF. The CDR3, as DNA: TGCGCCAGCAGCCTGACCGTAGGCCCCACTCAGGGAGAGACCCAGTACTTC.

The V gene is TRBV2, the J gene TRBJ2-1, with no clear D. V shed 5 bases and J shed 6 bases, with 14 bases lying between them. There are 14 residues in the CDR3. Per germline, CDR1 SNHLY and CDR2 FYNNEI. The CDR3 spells CASSFLTLRNEQFF. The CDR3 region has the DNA TGTGCCAGCAGTTTCCTAACCCTACGCAATGAGCAGTTCTTC.

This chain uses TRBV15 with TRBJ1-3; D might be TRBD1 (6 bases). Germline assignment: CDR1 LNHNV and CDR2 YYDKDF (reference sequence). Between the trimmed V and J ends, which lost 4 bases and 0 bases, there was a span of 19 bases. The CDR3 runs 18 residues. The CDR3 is CATSKRYMTGISGNTIYF. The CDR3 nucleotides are TGTGCCACCAGCAAAAGATATATGACAGGAATCTCTGGAAACACCATATATTTT.

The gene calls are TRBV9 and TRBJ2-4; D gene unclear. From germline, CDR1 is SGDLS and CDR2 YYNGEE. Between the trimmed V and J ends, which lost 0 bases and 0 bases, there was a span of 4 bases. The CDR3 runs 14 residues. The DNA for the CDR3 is TGTGCCAGCAGCGTAGATCTAGCCAAAAACATTCAGTACTTC. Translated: CASSVDLAKNIQYF.

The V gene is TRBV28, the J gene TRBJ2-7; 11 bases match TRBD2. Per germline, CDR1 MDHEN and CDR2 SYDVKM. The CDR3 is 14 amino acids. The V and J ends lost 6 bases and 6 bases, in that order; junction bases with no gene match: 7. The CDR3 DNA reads TGTGCCAGCAGAACTAGCGGGAGCATCGGCGAGCAGTACTTC. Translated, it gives CASRTSGSIGEQYF.

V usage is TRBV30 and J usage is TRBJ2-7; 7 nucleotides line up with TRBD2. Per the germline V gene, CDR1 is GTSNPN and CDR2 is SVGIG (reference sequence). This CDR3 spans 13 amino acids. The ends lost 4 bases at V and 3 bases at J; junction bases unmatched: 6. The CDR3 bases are TGTGCCTGGACGCCTAGCGGTAACTACGAGCAGTACTTC. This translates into CAWTPSGNYEQYF. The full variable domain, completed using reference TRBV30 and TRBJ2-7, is SQTIHQWPATLVQPVGSPLSLECTVEGTSNPNLYWYRQAAGRGLQLLFYSVGIGQISSEVPQNLSASRPQDRQFILSSKKLLLSDSGFYLCAWTPSGNYEQYFGPGTRLTVT.

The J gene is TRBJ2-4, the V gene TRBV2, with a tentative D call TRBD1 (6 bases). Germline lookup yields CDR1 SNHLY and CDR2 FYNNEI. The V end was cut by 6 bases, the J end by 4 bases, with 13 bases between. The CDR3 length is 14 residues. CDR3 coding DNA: TGTGCCAGCAGACTTAGGACAGAAAAAAACATTCAGTACTTC. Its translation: CASRLRTEKNIQYF.

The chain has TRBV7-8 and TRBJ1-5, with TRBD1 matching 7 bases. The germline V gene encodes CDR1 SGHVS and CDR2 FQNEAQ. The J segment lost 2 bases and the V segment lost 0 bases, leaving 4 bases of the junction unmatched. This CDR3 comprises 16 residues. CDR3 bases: TGTGCCAGCAGCTTAGCGACAGGGATTGGCAATCAGCCCCAGCATTTT. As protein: CASSLATGIGNQPQHF.

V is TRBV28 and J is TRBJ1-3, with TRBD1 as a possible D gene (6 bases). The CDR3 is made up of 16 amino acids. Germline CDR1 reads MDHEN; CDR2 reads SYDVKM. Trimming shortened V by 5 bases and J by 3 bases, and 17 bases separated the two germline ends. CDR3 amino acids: CASSTSRGRFGNTIYF. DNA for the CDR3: TGTGCCAGCAGTACCTCCAGGGGACGGTTTGGAAACACCATATATTTT.

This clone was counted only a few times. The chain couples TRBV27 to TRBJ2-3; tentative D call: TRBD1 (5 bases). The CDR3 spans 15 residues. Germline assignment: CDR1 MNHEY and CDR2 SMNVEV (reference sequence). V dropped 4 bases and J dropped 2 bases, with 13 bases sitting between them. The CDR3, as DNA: TGTGCCAGCAGTTCCCGGACAAGACACACAGATACGCAGTATTTT. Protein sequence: CASSSRTRHTDTQYF.

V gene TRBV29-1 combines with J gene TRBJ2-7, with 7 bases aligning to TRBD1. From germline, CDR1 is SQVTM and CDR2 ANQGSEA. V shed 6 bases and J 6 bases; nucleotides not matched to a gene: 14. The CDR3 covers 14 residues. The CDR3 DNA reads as TGCAGCGTCTACCGGGACAGCCACACCTCCGAGCAGTACTTC. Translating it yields CSVYRDSHTSEQYF.

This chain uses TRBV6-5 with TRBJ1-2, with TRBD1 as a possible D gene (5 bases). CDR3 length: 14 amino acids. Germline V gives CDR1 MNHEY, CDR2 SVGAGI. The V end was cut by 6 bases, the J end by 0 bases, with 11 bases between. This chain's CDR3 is CASRDSTANYGYTF. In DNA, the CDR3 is TGTGCCAGCAGAGACAGCACTGCTAACTATGGCTACACCTTC.

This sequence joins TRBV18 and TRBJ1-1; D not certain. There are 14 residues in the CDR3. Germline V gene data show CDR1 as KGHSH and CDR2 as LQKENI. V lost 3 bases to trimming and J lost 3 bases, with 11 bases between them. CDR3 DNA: TGTGCCAGCTCACCCCTCCCACTCGACACTGAAGCTTTCTTT. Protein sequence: CASSPLPLDTEAFF.

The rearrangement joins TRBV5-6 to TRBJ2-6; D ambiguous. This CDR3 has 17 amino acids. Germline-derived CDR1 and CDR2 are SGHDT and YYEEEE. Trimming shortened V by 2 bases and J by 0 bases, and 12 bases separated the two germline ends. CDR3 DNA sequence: TGTGCCAGCAGCTTTTTTTACGTTAGCTCTGGGGCCAACGTCCTGACTTTC. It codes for CASSFFYVSSGANVLTF.